This T cell receptor (beta chain) emerged from a study of shared clonotypes between healthy human individuals. Study-wide results and caveats: Blood was the only sampled material, and tissue repertoires likely differ. Despite large depth, sorted-subset datasets appeared incompletely sequenced.

Caucasian adults residing in Nashville, Tennessee made up all the donors. Assay: immunoSEQ multiplex PCR; the TCRdb copy retains only in-frame clones and omits some. The table has about 1.1 million clones, about 72% seen once. Germline CDR1 SQVTM, CDR2 ANQGSEA. V gave up 1 base and J gave up 12 bases, with 24 bases separating them. The CDR3 runs to 15 residues. This clone came up a few times. Its antigen is undetermined. This sequence was found in a young man in good health. Some clones in this sample may be carry-over from other donors' samples. Sequencing used memory CD4+ T cells from PBMCs. As to subset: CD45RA-negative fraction. The chain recombines TRBV29-1 with TRBJ1-2; D perhaps matches TRBD1 (5 bases). CDR3 amino acids: CSVEGGDEFYGYHTF. Here the CDR3 DNA reads TGCAGCGTTGAAGGGGGCGACGAATTCTATGGCTACCACACCTTC.